These 4 T cell receptor beta chains were all obtained from the same sample, sequenced in a study of T cells in Graves' hyperthyroidism and ophthalmopathy. Amplified TCR beta CDR3 regions derived from RNA transcripts. RT-PCR in the first round (using the HTBI primer set) targeted the TCR CDR3. From the multiplex PCR reads, TCRdb called clonotypes with MiXCR, one entry per CDR3 protein. The sample carries 550,000 to 600,000 distinct CDR3 sequences, 16% recorded once. The specimen was blood. These receptors were obtained from a woman between 18 and 29 years old with Graves' hyperthyroidism.

The chain employs TRBV4-1 and TRBJ2-7, with 9 bases fitting TRBD2. The CDR3 consists of 15 residues. J gave up 5 bases and V 5 bases, and 10 bases lay outside the gene matches. From germline, CDR1 is MGHRA and CDR2 YSYEKL. This CDR3 reads CASSSIPGLADEQYF. CDR3 sequence (DNA): TGCGCCAGCAGCTCAATTCCGGGACTAGCAGACGAGCAGTACTTC.

At least ten counts were recorded for this clonotype. The rearrangement links TRBV28 to TRBJ2-7, with TRBD2 identical over 10 bases. The J segment lost 1 base and the V segment lost 5 bases, leaving 5 bases of the junction unmatched. There are 15 residues in the CDR3. From germline, CDR1 is MDHEN and CDR2 SYDVKM. The CDR3 DNA follows: TGTGCCAGCAGTCCCGGGACTAGCGTTTCCTACGAGCAGTACTTC. As protein: CASSPGTSVSYEQYF.

Concerning this clonotype itself: Given a much more abundant clone one base away, this may be a read error. This rearrangement joins TRBV3-1 to TRBJ1-3; D remains unclear. The length of the CDR3 is 12 residues. Germline V gene data show CDR1 as LGHDT and CDR2 as YNNKEL (reference sequence). V was cut by 8 bases and J by 0 bases, with 5 bases left in between. The CDR3 DNA is TGTGCCAGCGGCTCCTCTGGAAACACCATATATTTT. It codes for CASGSSGNTIYF.

The rearrangement joins TRBV19 to TRBJ1-1, with D uncertain. CDR3 size: 14 residues. Germline CDR1 and CDR2: LNHDA and SQIVND (reference sequence). Trimming shortened V by 3 bases and J by 0 bases, and 8 bases separated the two germline ends. CDR3 sequence: CASSMDGLNTEAFF. For the CDR3, the DNA is TGTGCCAGTAGTATGGACGGATTGAACACTGAAGCTTTCTTT.